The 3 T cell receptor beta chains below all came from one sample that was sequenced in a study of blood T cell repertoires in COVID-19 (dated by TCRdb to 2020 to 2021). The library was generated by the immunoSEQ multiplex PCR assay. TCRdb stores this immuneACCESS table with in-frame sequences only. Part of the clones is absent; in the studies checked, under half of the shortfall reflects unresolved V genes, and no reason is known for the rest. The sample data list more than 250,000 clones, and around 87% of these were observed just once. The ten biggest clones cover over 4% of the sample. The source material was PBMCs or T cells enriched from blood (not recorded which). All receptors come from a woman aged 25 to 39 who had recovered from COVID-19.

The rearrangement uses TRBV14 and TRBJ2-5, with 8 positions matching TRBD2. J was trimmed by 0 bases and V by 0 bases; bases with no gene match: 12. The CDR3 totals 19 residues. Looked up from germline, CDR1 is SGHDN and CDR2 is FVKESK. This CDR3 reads CASSQDPSGGPIYQETQYF. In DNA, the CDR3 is TGTGCCAGCAGCCAAGATCCCAGCGGGGGCCCTATCTACCAAGAGACCCAGTACTTC.

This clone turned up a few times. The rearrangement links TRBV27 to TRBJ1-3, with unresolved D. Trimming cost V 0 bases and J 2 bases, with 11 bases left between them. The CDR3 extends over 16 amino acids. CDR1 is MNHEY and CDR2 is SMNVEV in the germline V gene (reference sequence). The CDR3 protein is CASSLSWGEAGNTIYF. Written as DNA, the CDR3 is TGTGCCAGCAGTTTATCATGGGGAGAGGCTGGAAACACCATATATTTT.

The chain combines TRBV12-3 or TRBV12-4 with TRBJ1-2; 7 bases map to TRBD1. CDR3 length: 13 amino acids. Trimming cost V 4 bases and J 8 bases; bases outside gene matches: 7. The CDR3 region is CASSSTGVEGYTF. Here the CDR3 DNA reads TGTGCCAGCAGTTCCACAGGGGTGGAGGGCTACACCTTC.